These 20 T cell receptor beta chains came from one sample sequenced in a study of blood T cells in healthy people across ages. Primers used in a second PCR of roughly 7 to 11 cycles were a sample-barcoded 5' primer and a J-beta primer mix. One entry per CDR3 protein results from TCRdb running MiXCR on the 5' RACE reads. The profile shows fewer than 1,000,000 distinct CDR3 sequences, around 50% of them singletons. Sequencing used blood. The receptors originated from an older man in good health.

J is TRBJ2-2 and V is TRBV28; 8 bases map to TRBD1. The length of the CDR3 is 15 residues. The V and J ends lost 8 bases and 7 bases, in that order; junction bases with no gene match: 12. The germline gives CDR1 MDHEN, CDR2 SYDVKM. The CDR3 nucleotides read TGTGCCAGCCTACCCAGGGGGCGCTTGAGCGGGGAGCTGTTTTTT. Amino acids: CASLPRGRLSGELFF. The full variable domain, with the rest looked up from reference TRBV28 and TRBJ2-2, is DVKVTQSSRYLVKRTGEKVFLECVQDMDHENMFWYRQDPGLGLRLIYFSYDVKMKEKGDIPEGYSVSREKKERFSLILESASTNQTSMYLCASLPRGRLSGELFFGEGSRLTVL.

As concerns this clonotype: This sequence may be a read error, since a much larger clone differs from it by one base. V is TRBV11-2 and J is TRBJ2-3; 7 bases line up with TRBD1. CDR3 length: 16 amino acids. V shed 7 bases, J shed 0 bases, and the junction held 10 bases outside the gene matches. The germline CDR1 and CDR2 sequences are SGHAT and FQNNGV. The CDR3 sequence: CASNLGTERSTDTQYF. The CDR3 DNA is TGTGCCAGCAACTTGGGGACAGAAAGAAGCACAGATACGCAGTATTTT. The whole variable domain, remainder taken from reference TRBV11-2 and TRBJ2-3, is EAGVAQSPRYKIIEKRQSVAFWCNPISGHATLYWYQQILGQGPKLLIQFQNNGVVDDSQLPKDRFSAERLKGVDSTLKIQPAKLEDSAVYLCASNLGTERSTDTQYFGPGTRLTVL.

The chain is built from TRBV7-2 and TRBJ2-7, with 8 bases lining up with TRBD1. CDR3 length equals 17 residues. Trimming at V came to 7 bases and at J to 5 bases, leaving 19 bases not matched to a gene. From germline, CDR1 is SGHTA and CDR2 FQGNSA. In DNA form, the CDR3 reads TGTGCCAGCACCGTCCGTTTATCCGGGACAGGTATCCACGAGCAGTACTTC. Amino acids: CASTVRLSGTGIHEQYF.

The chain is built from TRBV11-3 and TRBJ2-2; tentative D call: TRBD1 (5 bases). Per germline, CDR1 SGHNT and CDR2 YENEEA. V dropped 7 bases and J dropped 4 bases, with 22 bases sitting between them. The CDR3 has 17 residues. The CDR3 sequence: CASTRWQAGSSTGELFF. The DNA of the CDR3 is TGTGCCAGCACCCGATGGCAGGCAGGGTCGAGCACCGGGGAGCTGTTTTTT.

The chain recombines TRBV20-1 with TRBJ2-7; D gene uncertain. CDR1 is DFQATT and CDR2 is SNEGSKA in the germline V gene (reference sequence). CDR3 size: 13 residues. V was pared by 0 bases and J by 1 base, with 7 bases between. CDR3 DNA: TGCAGTGCTAGAGATTTGCGGTCCTACGAGCAGTACTTC. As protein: CSARDLRSYEQYF.

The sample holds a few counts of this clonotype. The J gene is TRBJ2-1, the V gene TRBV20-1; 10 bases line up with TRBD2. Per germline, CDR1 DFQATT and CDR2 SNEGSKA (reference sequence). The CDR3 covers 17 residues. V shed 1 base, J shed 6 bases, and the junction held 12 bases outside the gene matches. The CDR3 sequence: CSARGEREGPVSNEQFF. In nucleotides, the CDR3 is TGCAGTGCTAGAGGGGAGCGGGAGGGCCCGGTCAGCAATGAGCAGTTCTTC.

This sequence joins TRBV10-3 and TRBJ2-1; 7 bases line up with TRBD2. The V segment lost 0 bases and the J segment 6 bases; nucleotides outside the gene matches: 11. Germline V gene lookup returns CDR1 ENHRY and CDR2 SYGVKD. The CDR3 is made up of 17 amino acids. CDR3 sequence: CAISESGGLVGGNEQFF. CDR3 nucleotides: TGTGCCATCAGTGAGTCGGGTGGACTAGTGGGAGGCAATGAGCAGTTCTTC.

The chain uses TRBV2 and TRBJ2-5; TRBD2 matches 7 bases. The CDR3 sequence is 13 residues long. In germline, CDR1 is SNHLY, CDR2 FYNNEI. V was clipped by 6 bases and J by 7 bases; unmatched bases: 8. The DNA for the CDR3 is TGTGCCAGCAGCCAAGCTAGCGGAGGGACCCAGTACTTC. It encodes CASSQASGGTQYF.

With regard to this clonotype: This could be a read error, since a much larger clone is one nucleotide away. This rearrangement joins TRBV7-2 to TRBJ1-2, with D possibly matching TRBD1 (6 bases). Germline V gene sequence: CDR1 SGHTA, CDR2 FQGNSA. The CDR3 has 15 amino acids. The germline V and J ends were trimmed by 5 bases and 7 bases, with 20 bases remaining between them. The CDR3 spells CASSPPGTRGGGYTF. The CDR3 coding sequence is TGTGCCAGCAGCCCACCAGGGACAAGGGGCGGTGGCTACACCTTC.

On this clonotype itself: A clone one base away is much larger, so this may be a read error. The CDR3 nucleotides read TGTGCCAGCAGCGCCCAAACAGGGGGATTGGAGACCCAGTTCTTC. It is translated as CASSAQTGGLETQFF. The chain employs TRBV7-6 and TRBJ2-1; TRBD1 matches at 8 bases. CDR1 is SGHVS, CDR2 FNYEAQ, per germline. Unmatched junction bases numbered 16, after V lost 5 bases and J lost 13 bases. This CDR3 comprises 15 residues.

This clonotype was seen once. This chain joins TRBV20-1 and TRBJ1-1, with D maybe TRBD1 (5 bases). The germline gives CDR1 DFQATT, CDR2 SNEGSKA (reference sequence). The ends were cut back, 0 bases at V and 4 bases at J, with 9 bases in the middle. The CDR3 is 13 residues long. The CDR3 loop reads CSARDQGSTEAFF. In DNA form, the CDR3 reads TGCAGTGCTAGAGATCAGGGATCCACTGAAGCTTTCTTT.

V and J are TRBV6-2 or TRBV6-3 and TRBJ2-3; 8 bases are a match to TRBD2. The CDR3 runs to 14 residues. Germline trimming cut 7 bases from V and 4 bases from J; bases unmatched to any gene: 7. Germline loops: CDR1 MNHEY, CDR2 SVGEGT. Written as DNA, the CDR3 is TGTGCCAGCAAGGGTAGCGGGATCCCAGATACGCAGTATTTT. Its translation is CASKGSGIPDTQYF.

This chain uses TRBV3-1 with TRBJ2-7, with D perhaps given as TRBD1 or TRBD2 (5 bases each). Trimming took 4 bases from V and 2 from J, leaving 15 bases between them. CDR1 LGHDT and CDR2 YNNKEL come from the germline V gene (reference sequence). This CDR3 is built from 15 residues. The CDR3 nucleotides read TGTGCCAGCAGCCTTACCGGGACCAACACCTACGAGCAGTACTTC. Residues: CASSLTGTNTYEQYF.

The CDR3 nucleotides are TGCAGTGCTATTTGGGACACCGACCCCACAGATACGCAGTATTTT. Its translation: CSAIWDTDPTDTQYF. This chain links TRBV20-1 with TRBJ2-3, with D possibly matching TRBD1 (6 bases). The V and J ends lost 4 bases and 2 bases respectively, with 16 bases between them. The CDR3 sequence is 15 residues long. CDR1 and CDR2 (germline): DFQATT, SNEGSKA (reference sequence).

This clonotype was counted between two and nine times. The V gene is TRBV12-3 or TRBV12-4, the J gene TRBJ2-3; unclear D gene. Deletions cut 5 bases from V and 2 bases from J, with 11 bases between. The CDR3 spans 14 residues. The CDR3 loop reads CASSGNRATDTQYF. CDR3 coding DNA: TGTGCCAGCAGTGGGAACAGAGCCACAGATACGCAGTATTTT.

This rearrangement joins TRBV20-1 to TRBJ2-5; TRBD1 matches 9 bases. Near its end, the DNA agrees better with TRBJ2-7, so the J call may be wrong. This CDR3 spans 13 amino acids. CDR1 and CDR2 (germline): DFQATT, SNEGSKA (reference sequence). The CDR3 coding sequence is TGCAGTGCTGCCGACAGGGGGGCCTACGAGCAGTACTTC. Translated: CSAADRGAYEQYF.

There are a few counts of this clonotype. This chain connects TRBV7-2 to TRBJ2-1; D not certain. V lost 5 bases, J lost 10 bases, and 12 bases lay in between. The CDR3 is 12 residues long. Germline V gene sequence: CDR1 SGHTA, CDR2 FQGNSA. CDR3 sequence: CASSLNSYEQFF. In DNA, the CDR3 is TGTGCCAGCAGCCTTAATTCCTACGAGCAGTTCTTC.

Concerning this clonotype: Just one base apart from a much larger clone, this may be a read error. The CDR3 DNA sequence: TGTGCCAGCAGTGGACGAGCGGGCTCCTACGAGCAGTACTTC. As protein: CASSGRAGSYEQYF. The chain is built from TRBV12-3 or TRBV12-4 and TRBJ2-7, with D tentatively TRBD2 (6 bases). CDR3 length equals 14 residues. V lost 5 bases to trimming and J lost 0 bases, with 11 bases between them.

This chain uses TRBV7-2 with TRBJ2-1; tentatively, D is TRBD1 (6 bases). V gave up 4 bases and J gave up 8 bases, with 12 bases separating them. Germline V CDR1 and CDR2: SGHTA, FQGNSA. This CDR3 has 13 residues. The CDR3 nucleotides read TGTGCCAGCAGCTCGGACAGTAGGGATGAGCAGTTCTTC. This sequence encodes CASSSDSRDEQFF. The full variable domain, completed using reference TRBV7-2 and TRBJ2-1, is GAGVSQSPSNKVTEKGKDVELRCDPISGHTALYWYRQSLGQGLEFLIYFQGNSAPDKSGLPSDRFSAERTGGSVSTLTIQRTQQEDSAVYLCASSSDSRDEQFFGPGTRLTVL.

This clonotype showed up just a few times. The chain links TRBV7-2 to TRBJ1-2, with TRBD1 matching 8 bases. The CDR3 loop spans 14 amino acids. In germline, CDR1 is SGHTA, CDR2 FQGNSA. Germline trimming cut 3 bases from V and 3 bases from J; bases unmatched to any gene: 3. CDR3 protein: CASSLNRGDYGYTF. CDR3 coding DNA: TGTGCCAGCAGCTTGAACAGGGGGGACTATGGCTACACCTTC. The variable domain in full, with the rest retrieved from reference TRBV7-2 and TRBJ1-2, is GAGVSQSPSNKVTEKGKDVELRCDPISGHTALYWYRQSLGQGLEFLIYFQGNSAPDKSGLPSDRFSAERTGGSVSTLTIQRTQQEDSAVYLCASSLNRGDYGYTFGSGTRLTVV.